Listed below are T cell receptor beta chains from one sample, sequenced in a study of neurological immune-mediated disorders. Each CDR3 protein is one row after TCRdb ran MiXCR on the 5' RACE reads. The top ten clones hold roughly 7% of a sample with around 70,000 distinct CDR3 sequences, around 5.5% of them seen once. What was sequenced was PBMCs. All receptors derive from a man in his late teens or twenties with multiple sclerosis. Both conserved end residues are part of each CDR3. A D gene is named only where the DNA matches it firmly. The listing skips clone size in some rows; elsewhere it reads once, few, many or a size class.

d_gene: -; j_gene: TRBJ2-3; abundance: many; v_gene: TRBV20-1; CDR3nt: TGCAGTGCTTCTCCCTCGACTGGTAGCACAGATACGCAGTATTTT; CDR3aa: CSASPSTGSTDTQYF
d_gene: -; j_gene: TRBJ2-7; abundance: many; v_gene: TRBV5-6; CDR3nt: TGTGCCAGCAACCCGTGGGCCGTCAACAGCTACGAGCAGTACTTC; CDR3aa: CASNPWAVNSYEQYF
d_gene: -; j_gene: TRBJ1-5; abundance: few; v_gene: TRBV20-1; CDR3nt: TGCAGTGCCAGGGCAGGAACATATAGCAATCAGCCCCAGAATTTT; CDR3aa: CSARAGTYSNQPQNF
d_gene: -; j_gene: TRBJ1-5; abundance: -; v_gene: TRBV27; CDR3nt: TGTGCCAGCAGTTCGACGGGGTTGGGGAATCAGCCCCAGAATTTT; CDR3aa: CASSSTGLGNQPQNF
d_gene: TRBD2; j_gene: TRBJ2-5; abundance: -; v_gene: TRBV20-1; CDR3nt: TGCAGTGCGTCAGCGGGGACTCAAGAGACCCAGTACTTC; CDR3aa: CSASAGTQETQYF
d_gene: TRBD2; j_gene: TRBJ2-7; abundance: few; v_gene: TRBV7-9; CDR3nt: TGTGCCAGCAGCACTTGGACTAGCGGGAGAGCTTACGAGCAGTACTTC; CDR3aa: CASSTWTSGRAYEQYF
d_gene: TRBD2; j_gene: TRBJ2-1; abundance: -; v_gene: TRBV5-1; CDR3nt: TGCGCCAGCAGCCCGACTAGCGGGAGACCCTACAATGAGCAGTTCTTC; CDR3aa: CASSPTSGRPYNEQFF
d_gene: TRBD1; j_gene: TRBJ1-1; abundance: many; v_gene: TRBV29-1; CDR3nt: TGCAGCGTTGAAGAAGGGGCCAGGGGGGCTGAAGCTTTCTTT; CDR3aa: CSVEEGARGAEAFF
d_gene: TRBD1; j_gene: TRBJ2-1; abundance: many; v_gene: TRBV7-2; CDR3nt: TGTGCCAGCAGCTCCAGGGGGACGCTATCCTACAATGAGCAGTTCTTC; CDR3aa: CASSSRGTLSYNEQFF
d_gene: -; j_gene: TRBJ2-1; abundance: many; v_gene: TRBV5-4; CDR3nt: TGTGCCAGCAGCTGGGATCGGGGTTCCTACAATGAGCAGTTCTTC; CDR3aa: CASSWDRGSYNEQFF
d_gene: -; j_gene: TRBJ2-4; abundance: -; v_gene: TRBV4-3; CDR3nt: TGCGCCAGCAGCGCGACCATAGCCAAAAAAATTCAGTACTTC; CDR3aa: CASSATIAKKIQYF
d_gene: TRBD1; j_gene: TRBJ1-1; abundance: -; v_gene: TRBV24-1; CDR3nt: TGTGCCACCAGTGAGTATGGGACAGGGAAACGTACTGAAGCTTTCTTT; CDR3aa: CATSEYGTGKRTEAFF
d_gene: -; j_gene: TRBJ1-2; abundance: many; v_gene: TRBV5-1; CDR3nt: TGCGCCAGCAGCCGCGAGGGGACGGTAAACTATGGCTACACCTTC; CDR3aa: CASSREGTVNYGYTF
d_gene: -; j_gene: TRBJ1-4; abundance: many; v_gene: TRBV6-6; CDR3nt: TGTGCCAGCACCTCATATGCGGGCGGGGGTCGGGCTAATGAAAAACTGTTTTTT; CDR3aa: CASTSYAGGGRANEKLFF
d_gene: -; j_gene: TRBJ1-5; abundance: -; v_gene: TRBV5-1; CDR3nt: TGCGCCAGCAGCTTGAGGGGGGATAGCAATCAGCCCCAGAATTTT; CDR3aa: CASSLRGDSNQPQNF
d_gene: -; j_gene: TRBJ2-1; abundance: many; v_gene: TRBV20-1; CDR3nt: TGCAGTGCGCCCACCCGTTACAATGAGCAGTTCTTC; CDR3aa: CSAPTRYNEQFF
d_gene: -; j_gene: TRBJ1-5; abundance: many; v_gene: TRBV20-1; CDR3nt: TGCAGTGTTAGGTCAGGCACTCTAAGCCCCCAGAATTTT; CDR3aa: CSVRSGTLSPQNF
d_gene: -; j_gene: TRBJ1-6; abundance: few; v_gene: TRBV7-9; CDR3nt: TGTGCCAGCAGCGGGGCCGATAATTCACCCCTCAACTTT; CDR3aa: CASSGADNSPLNF
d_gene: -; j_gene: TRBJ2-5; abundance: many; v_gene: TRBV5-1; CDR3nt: TGCGCCAGCCGGCGGGTAACACAAGAGACCCAGTACTTC; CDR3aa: CASRRVTQETQYF
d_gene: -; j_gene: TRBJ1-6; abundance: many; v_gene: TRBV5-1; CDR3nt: TGCGCCAGCAGCTGGGGGGACTCCGCCCCTTCACCCCTCAACTTT; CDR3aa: CASSWGDSAPSPLNF
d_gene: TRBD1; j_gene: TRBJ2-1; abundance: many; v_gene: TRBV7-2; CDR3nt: TGTGCCAGCAGCTTTGGGGCAGGGGGCAGGAATGAGCAGTTCTTC; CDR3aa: CASSFGAGGRNEQFF
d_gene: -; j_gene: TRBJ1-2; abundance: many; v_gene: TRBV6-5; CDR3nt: TGTGCCAGCAGCCGACTAGCGGGGGGCGCGACCTATGGCTACACCTTC; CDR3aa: CASSRLAGGATYGYTF
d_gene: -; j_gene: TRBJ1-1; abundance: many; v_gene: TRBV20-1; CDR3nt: TGCAGTGCCCGGTGGGGGCACGACATGAACACTGAAGCTTTCTTT; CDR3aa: CSARWGHDMNTEAFF
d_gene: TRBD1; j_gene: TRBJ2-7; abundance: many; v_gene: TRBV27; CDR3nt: TGTGCCAGCAGTTTAGGACAGGACTACGAGCAGTACTTC; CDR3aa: CASSLGQDYEQYF
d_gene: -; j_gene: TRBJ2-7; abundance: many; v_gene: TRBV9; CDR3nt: TGTGCCAGCAGCGTTGGGGGCCAGAGCTCCTACGAGCAGTACTTC; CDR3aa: CASSVGGQSSYEQYF
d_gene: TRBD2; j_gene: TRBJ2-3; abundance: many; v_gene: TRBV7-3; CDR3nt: TGTGCCAGCAGCTTTCTAGCGGGGGCCACAGATACGCAGTATTTT; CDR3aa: CASSFLAGATDTQYF
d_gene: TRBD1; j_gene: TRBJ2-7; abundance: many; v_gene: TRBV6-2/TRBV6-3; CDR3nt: TGTGCCAGCAGTCCGCGCAAGAAGGGACAGACATCCTACGAGCAGTACTTC; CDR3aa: CASSPRKKGQTSYEQYF
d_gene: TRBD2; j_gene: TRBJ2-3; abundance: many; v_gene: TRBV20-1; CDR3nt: TGCAGTGCTAGTGGGACTAGCGACGGACTAGGTACGCAGTATTTT; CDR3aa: CSASGTSDGLGTQYF
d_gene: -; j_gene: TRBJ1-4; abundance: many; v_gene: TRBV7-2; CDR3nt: TGTGCCAGCAGCTTAAACGGTCCAACTAATGAAAAACTGTTTTTT; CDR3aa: CASSLNGPTNEKLFF
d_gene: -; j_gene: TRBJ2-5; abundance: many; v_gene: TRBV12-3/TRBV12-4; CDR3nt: TGTGCCAGCAGTTCCAGGGGAAAGACCCAGTACTTC; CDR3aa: CASSSRGKTQYF
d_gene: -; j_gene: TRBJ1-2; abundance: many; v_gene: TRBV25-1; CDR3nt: TGTGCCAGCAGTGACAGGGGCCTTTTCTATGGCTACACCTTC; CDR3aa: CASSDRGLFYGYTF
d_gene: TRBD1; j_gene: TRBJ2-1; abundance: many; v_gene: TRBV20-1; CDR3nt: TGCAGCACAGCACGACAGGGAAGCTCCTACAATGAGCAGTTCTTC; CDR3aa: CSTARQGSSYNEQFF
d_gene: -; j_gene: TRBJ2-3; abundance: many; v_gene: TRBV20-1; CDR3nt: TGCAGTGCTAGCCCCGGGGGACATCTGGCCACAGATACGCAGTATTTT; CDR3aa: CSASPGGHLATDTQYF
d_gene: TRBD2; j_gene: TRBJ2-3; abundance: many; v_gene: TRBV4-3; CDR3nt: TGCGCCAGCAGCCTTCTAGCGGGAGCCCCAGATACGCAGTATTTT; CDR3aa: CASSLLAGAPDTQYF
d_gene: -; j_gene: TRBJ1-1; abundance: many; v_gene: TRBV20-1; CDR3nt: TGCAGTGCTAGAGATCAACTCCGGCCAGGTGAAGCTTTCTTT; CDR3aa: CSARDQLRPGEAFF